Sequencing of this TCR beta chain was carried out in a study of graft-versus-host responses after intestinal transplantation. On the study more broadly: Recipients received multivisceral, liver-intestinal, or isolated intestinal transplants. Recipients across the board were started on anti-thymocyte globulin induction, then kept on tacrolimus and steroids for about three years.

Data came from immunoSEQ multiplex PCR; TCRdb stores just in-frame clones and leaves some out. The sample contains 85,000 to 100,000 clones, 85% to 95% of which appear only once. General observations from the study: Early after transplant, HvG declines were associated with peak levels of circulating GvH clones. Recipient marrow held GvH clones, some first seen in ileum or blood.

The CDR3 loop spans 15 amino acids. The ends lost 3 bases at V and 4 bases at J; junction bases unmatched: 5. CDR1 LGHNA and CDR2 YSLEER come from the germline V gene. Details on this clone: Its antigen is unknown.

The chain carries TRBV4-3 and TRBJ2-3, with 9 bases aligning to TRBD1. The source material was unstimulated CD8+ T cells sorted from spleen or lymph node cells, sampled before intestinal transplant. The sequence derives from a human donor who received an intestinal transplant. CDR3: CASSQGTGSADTQYF. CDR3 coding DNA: TGCGCCAGCAGCCAGGGGACAGGGTCTGCAGATACGCAGTATTTT.